The rows below give T cell receptor beta chains drawn from one sample of a study of T cell responses to AZD1222 COVID-19 vaccine. Data came from immunoSEQ multiplex PCR; TCRdb stores just in-frame clones and leaves some out. The sample lists about 110,000 clones, around 83% occurring once. Source: peripheral blood, taken on day 0 of AZD1222 vaccination. The origin of the receptors is an adult in good health. Both conserved end residues are part of each CDR3. A D gene is named only where the DNA matches it firmly. Some rows have no size entry. The others give once, few or many, or a class for an expanded clone.

clone size: NA
V gene: TRBV20-1
D gene: NA
J gene: TRBJ1-2
CDR3 protein: CSAITGYGCTF
CDR3 DNA: TGCAGTGCTATAACAGGGTATGGATGCACCTTC

clone size: NA
V gene: TRBV19
D gene: NA
J gene: TRBJ1-5
CDR3 protein: CASSIRTDFSNQPQHF
CDR3 DNA: TGTGCCAGTAGTATAAGGACAGATTTTAGCAATCAGCCCCAGCATTTT

clone size: NA
V gene: TRBV28
D gene: NA
J gene: TRBJ1-1
CDR3 protein: CASSLFELSTEAFF
CDR3 DNA: TGTGCCAGCAGTTTATTCGAGCTGAGCACTGAAGCTTTCTTT

clone size: NA
V gene: TRBV11-2
D gene: TRBD2
J gene: TRBJ2-5
CDR3 protein: CASNRGVYQETQYF
CDR3 DNA: TGTGCCAGCAACCGGGGGGTGTACCAAGAGACCCAGTACTTC

clone size: NA
V gene: TRBV29-1
D gene: NA
J gene: TRBJ1-1
CDR3 protein: CSVVGAGGSTEAFF
CDR3 DNA: TGCAGCGTTGTAGGGGCAGGAGGGAGCACTGAAGCTTTCTTT

clone size: NA
V gene: TRBV7-2
D gene: TRBD1
J gene: TRBJ1-4
CDR3 protein: CASKWGTAINEKLFF
CDR3 DNA: TGTGCCAGCAAGTGGGGGACAGCGATTAATGAAAAACTGTTTTTT

clone size: NA
V gene: TRBV5-1
D gene: NA
J gene: TRBJ2-6
CDR3 protein: CASSPYPGAGANVLTF
CDR3 DNA: TGCGCCAGCAGCCCTTATCCGGGCGCTGGGGCCAACGTCCTGACTTTC

clone size: NA
V gene: TRBV5-6
D gene: NA
J gene: TRBJ2-6
CDR3 protein: CASSFPSGANVLTF
CDR3 DNA: TGTGCCAGCAGCTTTCCCTCTGGGGCCAACGTCCTGACTTTC

clone size: NA
V gene: TRBV30
D gene: TRBD1
J gene: TRBJ1-2
CDR3 protein: CAWSPTGYYGYTF
CDR3 DNA: TGTGCCTGGAGCCCGACAGGGTACTATGGCTACACCTTC

clone size: NA
V gene: TRBV7-2
D gene: TRBD1
J gene: TRBJ2-2
CDR3 protein: CASSSRQGTGELFF
CDR3 DNA: TGTGCCAGCAGCTCGCGACAGGGTACCGGGGAGCTGTTTTTT

clone size: NA
V gene: TRBV7-2
D gene: NA
J gene: TRBJ1-5
CDR3 protein: CASSAYLGQPQHF
CDR3 DNA: TGTGCCAGCAGCGCCTACCTTGGGCAGCCCCAGCATTTT

clone size: NA
V gene: TRBV6-5
D gene: NA
J gene: TRBJ1-4
CDR3 protein: CASSYRTSLNEKLFF
CDR3 DNA: TGTGCCAGCAGTTACAGGACGAGTCTCAATGAAAAACTGTTTTTT

clone size: NA
V gene: TRBV7-2
D gene: TRBD2
J gene: TRBJ2-1
CDR3 protein: CASNSGGLYNEQFF
CDR3 DNA: TGTGCCAGCAATAGCGGGGGGTTGTACAATGAGCAGTTCTTC

clone size: NA
V gene: TRBV9
D gene: NA
J gene: TRBJ1-1
CDR3 protein: CASSPQDPMNTEAFF
CDR3 DNA: TGTGCCAGCAGCCCCCAGGACCCCATGAACACTGAAGCTTTCTTT

clone size: once
V gene: TRBV19
D gene: NA
J gene: TRBJ1-1
CDR3 protein: CASSIDHSANTEAFF
CDR3 DNA: TGTGCCAGTAGTATAGATCATTCCGCTAACACTGAAGCTTTCTTT

clone size: NA
V gene: TRBV6-5
D gene: NA
J gene: TRBJ1-4
CDR3 protein: CASSYLALRNEKLFF
CDR3 DNA: TGTGCCAGCAGTTACTTGGCACTTCGGAATGAAAAACTGTTTTTT

clone size: NA
V gene: TRBV2
D gene: NA
J gene: TRBJ2-7
CDR3 protein: CASSESAYEQYF
CDR3 DNA: TGTGCCAGCAGTGAATCGGCCTACGAGCAGTACTTC